The TCR beta chain under discussion was sequenced for a study of T cell changes during pregnancy in multiple sclerosis. The data were produced by immunoSEQ multiplex PCR, yet TCRdb's version contains in-frame clones alone and is incomplete. The sample includes tens of thousands of clones, more than 75% of them seen just once. The CDR3 contains 17 residues. Per germline, CDR1 MDHEN and CDR2 SYDVKM. The V gene end was trimmed by 1 base and the J gene end by 7 bases; junction bases not matched to a gene: 10. This sequence joins TRBV28 and TRBJ2-1; 10 positions match TRBD2. The sequencing here drew on CD4+ T cells from peripheral blood mononuclear cells, taken in the first trimester of pregnancy. The receptor was derived from a female donor in good health, enrolled as a control in a pregnancy study. The CDR3 is CASSLYSGSGRGNEQFF. Here the CDR3 DNA reads TGTGCCAGCAGTTTATATAGTGGGAGCGGGAGGGGGAATGAGCAGTTCTTC.